The 27 T cell receptor beta chains presented below share a single source sample, sequenced in a study of Graves' ophthalmopathy and Graves' hyperthyroidism. As the template, RNA transcripts were used to amplify TCR beta CDR3 regions. First-round RT-PCR relied on HTBI primers, and a second-round multiplex PCR came next. TCRdb reprocessed the multiplex PCR reads with MiXCR, giving one entry per CDR3 protein. The sample lists approximately 500,000 distinct CDR3 sequences; 14% were seen once. The specimen was blood. Source of these receptors: a woman in her 30s with Graves' ophthalmopathy.

This clonotype was picked up many times. The chain recombines TRBV29-1 with TRBJ1-2; no reliable D call. CDR3 size: 12 residues. Per germline, CDR1 SQVTM and CDR2 ANQGSEA. Deletions cut 1 base from V and 0 bases from J, with 3 bases between. CDR3 residues: CSVEAANYGYTF. The CDR3 DNA follows: TGCAGCGTTGAAGCAGCTAACTATGGCTACACCTTC.

This clonotype has ten or more counts. This chain links TRBV28 with TRBJ2-5; D ambiguous. Germline CDR1 MDHEN, CDR2 SYDVKM. CDR3 length: 15 amino acids. Trimming pared 4 bases from V and 4 bases from J, leaving 16 bases between. The CDR3 region is CASSSGTFDRETQYF. Written as DNA, the CDR3 is TGTGCCAGCAGTTCTGGAACATTCGACCGAGAGACCCAGTACTTC.

This clonotype was recorded many times. J is TRBJ1-5 and V is TRBV28; D is unresolved. The CDR3 has 14 amino acids. V gave up 5 bases and J gave up 6 bases, with 14 bases separating them. CDR1 is MDHEN, CDR2 SYDVKM, per germline. The DNA of the CDR3 is TGTGCCAGCAGTCCCCGACTTGGGGTTCAGCCCCAGCATTTT. It encodes CASSPRLGVQPQHF.

The table lists this clonotype with many counts. V gene TRBV9 combines with J gene TRBJ2-5, with 7 bases aligning to TRBD1. CDR3 length: 16 residues. Looked up from germline, CDR1 is SGDLS and CDR2 is YYNGEE. The J segment lost 0 bases and the V segment lost 4 bases, leaving 9 bases of the junction unmatched. CDR3 nucleotides: TGTGCCAGCAGCTTCGACCCCGGGACAGACCAAGAGACCCAGTACTTC. The encoded protein is CASSFDPGTDQETQYF.

This clonotype was detected many times. The chain combines TRBV12-3 or TRBV12-4 with TRBJ2-7; D is perhaps TRBD1 (5 bases). Trimming cost V 6 bases and J 0 bases, with 9 bases left between them. The CDR3 sequence is 13 residues long. CDR3 sequence: CASSQGPSYEQYF. CDR3 nucleotides: TGTGCCAGCAGCCAGGGTCCCTCCTACGAGCAGTACTTC.

This clonotype was observed a handful of times. V and J are TRBV19 and TRBJ1-1; D may be TRBD1 (6 bases). V lost 2 bases and J lost 0, with 10 bases in between. The CDR3 is 15 residues long. Looked up from germline, CDR1 is LNHDA and CDR2 is SQIVND (reference sequence). CDR3 sequence reads: CASSISPGVNTEAFF. The CDR3 region has the DNA TGTGCCAGTAGTATATCCCCAGGGGTGAACACTGAAGCTTTCTTT.

Worth noting for this clonotype: This clone may be a read error of a much larger clone one base away. This rearrangement joins TRBV4-1 to TRBJ2-5; D is unclear. The CDR3 has 15 residues. The germline gives CDR1 MGHRA, CDR2 YSYEKL. CDR3 nucleotide sequence: TGCGCCAGCAGCCACGGTTTGGGAAACCAAGAGACCCGGTACTTC. Encoded protein: CASSHGLGNQETRYF.

In its sample, this clonotype was seen many times. V usage is TRBV20-1 and J usage is TRBJ2-5; D is possibly TRBD1 (6 bases). This CDR3 contains 14 residues. Germline V gene data show CDR1 as DFQATT and CDR2 as SNEGSKA (reference sequence). Trimming removed 3 bases at V and 1 base at J, with 12 bases between. The CDR3 reads CSASDRKIQETQYF. The CDR3 DNA is TGCAGTGCTAGCGACAGGAAGATCCAAGAGACCCAGTACTTC.

This clonotype appeared many times. The chain carries TRBV29-1 and TRBJ1-2; D is undetermined. Germline loops: CDR1 SQVTM, CDR2 ANQGSEA. Trimming took 4 bases from V and 6 from J, leaving 12 bases between them. The CDR3 consists of 12 residues. The CDR3 DNA reads TGCAGCGTTGTCGCCCCCGGGGATGGCTACACCTTC. Translated, it gives CSVVAPGDGYTF.

Ten or more counts support this clonotype. The V call is TRBV10-2, the J call TRBJ2-2; tentatively, D is TRBD1 (5 bases). Looked up from germline, CDR1 is WSHSY and CDR2 is SAAADI. The CDR3 totals 16 residues. Trimming took off 3 bases at V and 3 bases at J, with 14 bases between the two ends. Written as DNA, the CDR3 is TGCGCCAGCAGTGATCCTGACAGAAAATACACCGGGGAGCTGTTTTTT. Residues: CASSDPDRKYTGELFF.

This clonotype was detected a few times. V gene TRBV28 combines with J gene TRBJ2-7, with a possible D match to TRBD2 (5 bases). Trimming took off 3 bases at V and 0 bases at J, with 9 bases between the two ends. From germline, CDR1 is MDHEN and CDR2 SYDVKM. The CDR3 sequence is 14 residues long. The CDR3 DNA reads as TGTGCCAGCAGTTTTCCGGGATTCTCCTACGAGCAGTACTTC. This codes for CASSFPGFSYEQYF.

This clonotype has a count of ten or more. This chain links TRBV6-5 with TRBJ2-7; D may be TRBD1 or TRBD2 (5 bases each). Looked up from germline, CDR1 is MNHEY and CDR2 is SVGAGI. The CDR3 is 13 residues long. Trimming took 4 bases from V and 7 from J, leaving 14 bases between them. The CDR3 DNA reads as TGTGCCAGCAGTTTCAGGGACGTCTTGGAGCAGTACTTC. Translated: CASSFRDVLEQYF.

At least ten counts were recorded for this clonotype. The V call is TRBV28, the J call TRBJ2-2; possibly TRBD2 for D (6 bases). V was shortened by 8 bases and J by 5 bases, with 24 bases between the two germline ends. Germline V gene sequence: CDR1 MDHEN, CDR2 SYDVKM. The CDR3 loop spans 17 amino acids. The CDR3: CASGPGLDIAGTGELFF. The DNA of the CDR3 is TGTGCCAGCGGCCCTGGCCTTGACATTGCGGGAACCGGGGAGCTGTTTTTT.

This clonotype was recorded at least ten times. V gene TRBV20-1 combines with J gene TRBJ1-5, with 9 nucleotides matching TRBD1. CDR1 is DFQATT, CDR2 SNEGSKA, per germline (reference sequence). V lost 0 bases, J lost 1 base, and 10 bases stayed unmatched. The CDR3 runs to 18 residues. The CDR3 sequence is CSARDLDRGVRSNQPQHF. CDR3 nucleotides: TGCAGTGCTAGAGATCTCGACAGGGGGGTCCGCAGCAATCAGCCCCAGCATTTT.

This clonotype was recorded many times. This sequence joins TRBV12-3 or TRBV12-4 and TRBJ1-2; 7 positions agree with TRBD1. The CDR3 covers 14 residues. The V gene end was trimmed by 4 bases and the J gene end by 5 bases; junction bases not matched to a gene: 7. CDR3 DNA sequence: TGTGCCAGCAGTTCCGACAGGGTAGGGTATGGCTACACCTTC. This translates into CASSSDRVGYGYTF.

This clonotype was counted ten times or more. The chain combines TRBV28 with TRBJ1-2; perhaps TRBD1 as D (5 bases). The CDR3 covers 14 residues. V lost 5 bases and J lost 4, with 14 bases in between. Germline lookup yields CDR1 MDHEN and CDR2 SYDVKM. The CDR3 nucleotides read TGTGCCAGCAGTCCCAGCTCGGGGCTCTATGGCTACACCTTC. Protein product: CASSPSSGLYGYTF.

This clonotype has at least ten counts. V is TRBV12-3 or TRBV12-4 and J is TRBJ2-5, with 8 positions matching TRBD2. This CDR3 comprises 15 residues. J gave up 5 bases and V 6 bases, and 11 bases lay outside the gene matches. The CDR3 protein is CASSFQAGVGETQYF. The CDR3 DNA reads TGTGCCAGCAGCTTCCAAGCGGGAGTCGGGGAGACCCAGTACTTC.

There are a few counts of this clonotype. A much larger clone differs by one base, so this may be a read error. V gene TRBV6-1 combines with J gene TRBJ1-2, with D maybe TRBD1 (6 bases). The CDR3 length is 13 residues. Germline-derived CDR1 and CDR2 are MNHNS and SASEGT. The DNA for the CDR3 is TGTGCCTGCAGTACACAGGGTTTCTATGGCTACACCTTC. Translated: CACSTQGFYGYTF.

The chain employs TRBV12-3 or TRBV12-4 and TRBJ1-1; possibly TRBD1 for D (6 bases). Deletions cut 5 bases from V and 6 bases from J, with 10 bases between. The CDR3 has 12 residues. CDR3 loop: CASSTQGPEAFF. CDR3 bases: TGTGCCAGCAGTACGCAGGGGCCTGAAGCTTTCTTT.

This clonotype was found many times. CDR3 sequence reads: CASSLGLVGTGRINQPQHF. The CDR3 DNA is TGTGCCAGCAGTTTAGGGTTAGTCGGAACCGGTAGAATCAATCAGCCCCAGCATTTT. The genes are TRBV28 and TRBJ1-5; D is unresolved. Trimming cost V 2 bases and J 3 bases, with 23 bases left between them. CDR3 length: 19 amino acids. Germline V gene sequence: CDR1 MDHEN, CDR2 SYDVKM.

This clonotype was counted many times. The rearrangement uses TRBV2 and TRBJ1-1; TRBD1 aligns across 10 bases. CDR1 is SNHLY and CDR2 is FYNNEI in the germline V gene. The trim removed 6 bases at V and 1 base at J, leaving 5 bases unmatched. This CDR3 has 15 residues. The CDR3 region has the DNA TGTGCCAGCAGCAGGGACAGGGGACCGAACACTGAAGCTTTCTTT. Protein product: CASSRDRGPNTEAFF.

Ten or more counts support this clonotype. This chain links TRBV15 with TRBJ1-2; no firm D call. CDR1 is LNHNV, CDR2 YYDKDF, per germline (reference sequence). This CDR3 region has 13 residues. Trimming took off 0 bases at V and 8 bases at J, with 10 bases between the two ends. The CDR3 bases are TGTGCCACCAGCAGAGATGGGCCAAAGGGCTACACCTTC. Protein product: CATSRDGPKGYTF.

This clonotype came up many times. V and J are TRBV9 and TRBJ2-2; the D is unclear. The length of the CDR3 is 15 residues. V lost 0 bases and J lost 8, with 14 bases in between. Looked up from germline, CDR1 is SGDLS and CDR2 is YYNGEE. The CDR3 here is CASSVDSWVFGELFF. The DNA of the CDR3 is TGTGCCAGCAGCGTAGACTCCTGGGTGTTTGGGGAGCTGTTTTTT.

This clonotype was detected many times. The V gene is TRBV27, the J gene TRBJ1-5; 8 nucleotides align to TRBD1. The germline V gene encodes CDR1 MNHEY and CDR2 SMNVEV (reference sequence). V was pared by 11 bases and J by 0 bases, with 12 bases of the junction left unmatched. CDR3 length: 16 amino acids. The CDR3 protein is CAVPGQEDCSNQPQHF. CDR3 coding DNA: TGTGCCGTTCCGGGACAGGAGGATTGTAGCAATCAGCCCCAGCATTTT.

This clonotype came up many times. The rearrangement links TRBV28 to TRBJ1-6, with no clear D. From germline, CDR1 is MDHEN and CDR2 SYDVKM. This CDR3 spans 13 amino acids. Trimming removed 2 bases at V and 6 bases at J, with 5 bases between. The CDR3 protein is CASSLTANSPLHF. Here the CDR3 DNA reads TGTGCCAGCAGTTTAACGGCTAATTCACCCCTCCACTTT.

This clonotype was seen at least ten times. Germline and junction disagree at one end, which may indicate a read error. The chain links TRBV5-1 to TRBJ2-2; possible D gene TRBD2, 5 bases. The CDR3 runs to 14 residues. Germline CDR1 is SGHRS and CDR2 is YFSETQ. DNA for the CDR3: TGTGCCAGCAGCTTGGCCCGGGGCACCGGGGAGCTGTTTTTT. It is translated as CASSLARGTGELFF.

This clonotype was seen repeatedly, ten times or more. The rearrangement links TRBV20-1 to TRBJ2-7; D is possibly TRBD2 (5 bases). V lost 5 bases and J 7 bases, leaving 24 bases between the germline ends. The V gene's germline CDR1 is DFQATT and CDR2 SNEGSKA (reference sequence). The CDR3 runs 15 residues. CDR3 bases: TGCAGTGCTGACCCCCAGAGCGGCCTTCCCTGGGAGCAGTACTTC. This codes for CSADPQSGLPWEQYF.